Described below is a single T cell receptor (beta chain) sequence and its context. No cognate antigen has been identified for it. Nothing much larger sits one base from this clone, and base qualities are not available. Clipping removes 2 bases from V and 4 bases from J, with 8 as the unmatched junction base count. As encoded in the germline V gene, CDR1 is MNHEY while CDR2 is SVGEGT. The CDR3 contains 16 residues, cysteine and phenylalanine counted. CDR3 DNA is the only sequence kept; it has 48 bases, read in frame from the first base. The sample is drawn from a study of blood T cell repertoires in COVID-19 (dated by TCRdb to 2020 to 2021). In the study overall: Collaborator samples came from the United States, Italy and Spain and covered acute and convalescent phases of COVID-19. The material from the prospective study consisted of cDNA or gDNA derived from T cells, B-cell-depleted T cells, or PBMCs. The dataset comprised deeply sampled blood TCRbeta repertoires from subjects exposed to, actively infected with, or recovered from COVID-19. The repertoires were released in a freely available public database meant as a resource for research on the immune response to SARS-CoV-2. The samples were drawn from the first 160 participants of the ongoing ImmuneRACE study and from 1,254 subjects provided by 6 global collaborators. Sample metadata almost always included a de-identified subject ID, COVID-19 status, age in years and sex. Where available, HLA class I and class II types were taken from metadata supplied by the sample provider and were not determined by assay-based typing.

What the authors observed across the whole study: Clinical and demographic metadata were provided uncurated, with the amount varying by source and participant.

The immunoSEQ Assay, a bias-controlled multiplex PCR, was used to amplify TCRbeta CDR3 regions from genomic DNA. From the authors' description of their analysis: Nucleated cell counts per sample were estimated from amplification of reference gene primers within the assay. Sequence reads were collapsed and filtered to measure the absolute abundance of every unique TCRbeta CDR3 rearrangement. For each sample, productive Simpson clonality was calculated as the square root of Simpson's diversity index across productive rearrangements. Held by TCRdb, this immuneACCESS table contains in-frame sequences only and omits some clones. Under half of the omission traces to an unresolved V gene where checked; the cause of the rest is unknown. That table gives V, J and clone size, and the DNA gave D and trimming. The sample table lists more than 55,000 clones, around 90% of them with a count of one. The ten largest clonotypes hold approximately 8% of the sample.

Collaborating institutions collected whole blood in K2EDTA tubes following their own protocols. For TCRbeta analysis, collaborator samples were shipped as frozen whole blood, as isolated PBMCs, or as DNA extracted from either sample type. The sequence links TRBV6-2 or TRBV6-3 to TRBJ2-5, with 9 central nucleotides matching TRBD2. The clonotype originates from a human donor with active COVID-19. The donor label of this sample is uncertain. Sequencing used peripheral blood. The bases are TGTGCCAGCAGTTACGTAACGCGGGGGGGGAGAGAGACCCAGTACTTC. Translated, it gives CASSYVTRGGRETQYF.